The clone carrying this TCR beta chain has ten or more counts. No antigen is known for it. This sample was taken from a study of T cell repertoires in cytomegalovirus infection. Study overall: Based on public TCR beta signatures, there were indications of CMV infection and of a matching HLA type.

Findings and caveats of the study: The ex vivo response was dominated by HLA-C-restricted CMV-specific TCR beta clonotypes. Identification of carriers of CMV plus the relevant HLA was achieved through cumulative public TCR beta family frequency.

The CDR3 spans 18 residues. V was clipped by 0 bases and J by 2 bases, with 19 bases between them. Germline-derived CDR1 and CDR2 are LGHNA and YSLEER. TCRdb ran MiXCR on the reads and lists one entry per CDR3 protein. The data show 250,000 to 300,000 distinct CDR3 sequences, with approximately 13% seen just once and 8.5% to 9% held by the top ten. The J gene is TRBJ2-5, the V gene TRBV4-3, with D tentatively TRBD2 (6 bases). The sequenced material came from PBMCs. The TCR originated in a human donor in good health (CMV status not recorded). Some clones in this sample may be carry-over from other donors' samples. In DNA, the CDR3 is TGCGCCAGCAGCCAAGAAGGCGCGGGGTGGGGATCGCAAGAGACCCAGTACTTC. Translating it yields CASSQEGAGWGSQETQYF.